These 9 T cell receptor beta chains share one sample of origin, sequenced in a study of PD-L1 blockade in urothelial cancer. Profiling relied on immunoSEQ multiplex PCR, and the TCRdb table lists in-frame clones only, not all of them. The sample holds tens of thousands of clones; roughly four fifths are singletons and the top ten take 2.5% to 3%. The sample consisted of PBMCs, taken around atezolizumab (anti-PD-L1) treatment. The receptors were sampled from a man in his 70s with urothelial cancer.

The rearrangement links TRBV7-2 to TRBJ1-2; 12 bases fit TRBD1. The junction had 6 bases not matched to a gene; V was cut back by 4 bases and J by 3 bases. The CDR3 runs to 16 residues. Looked up from germline, CDR1 is SGHTA and CDR2 is FQGNSA. CDR3 region: CASSSGGQGADYGYTF. In DNA form, the CDR3 reads TGTGCCAGCAGCTCGGGGGGACAGGGGGCGGACTATGGCTACACCTTC.

This clone was detected a few times. The chain links TRBV7-3 to TRBJ2-3; D not certain. CDR3 size: 12 residues. Germline V gene lookup returns CDR1 SGHTA and CDR2 FQGTGA. Trimming shortened V by 4 bases and J by 5 bases, and 7 bases separated the two germline ends. CDR3 loop: CASSSPGDTQYF. CDR3 DNA: TGTGCCAGCAGCTCCCCGGGAGATACGCAGTATTTT.

V gene TRBV19 combines with J gene TRBJ2-6; the D gene is possibly TRBD1 (6 bases). V dropped 1 base and J dropped 0 bases, with 13 bases sitting between them. The CDR3 sequence is 18 residues long. CDR1 and CDR2 (germline): LNHDA, SQIVND (reference sequence). CDR3 coding DNA: TGTGCCAGTAGTATAGGCCTACAGGGATACTCTGGGGCCAACGTCCTGACTTTC. It codes for CASSIGLQGYSGANVLTF.

The chain joins TRBV9 to TRBJ2-1, with 10 positions matching TRBD2. The junction had 5 bases not matched to a gene; V was cut back by 1 base and J by 4 bases. The CDR3 sequence is 16 residues long. CDR1 is SGDLS and CDR2 is YYNGEE in the germline V gene. As DNA, the CDR3 is TGTGCCAGCAGCGTACAAGGAGCGGGAGGGTACAATGAGCAGTTCTTC. Residues: CASSVQGAGGYNEQFF.

This sequence joins TRBV28 and TRBJ2-2; 7 bases agree with TRBD1. The V gene end was trimmed by 3 bases and the J gene end by 0 bases; junction bases not matched to a gene: 13. The CDR3 extends over 19 amino acids. Germline CDR1 and CDR2: MDHEN and SYDVKM. The CDR3 loop is CASSFVMPLGTANTGELFF. For the CDR3, the DNA is TGTGCCAGCAGTTTTGTGATGCCGTTGGGGACAGCGAACACCGGGGAGCTGTTTTTT.

The V call is TRBV4-2, the J call TRBJ1-4, with 11 bases identical to TRBD1. Germline assignment: CDR1 LGHNA and CDR2 YNFKEQ. The CDR3 consists of 15 residues. Unmatched junction bases numbered 3, after V lost 1 base and J lost 8 bases. This CDR3 is CASSQGTGGDEKLFF. As DNA, the CDR3 is TGTGCCAGCAGCCAAGGGACAGGGGGCGACGAAAAACTGTTTTTT.

The chain joins TRBV6-4 to TRBJ2-1; D not resolved. The CDR3 runs to 14 residues. Germline lookup yields CDR1 MRHNA and CDR2 SNTAGT. Between the trimmed V and J ends, which lost 0 bases and 5 bases, there was a span of 8 bases. CDR3: CASSDSIKHNEQFF. The CDR3 bases are TGTGCCAGCAGTGACTCGATCAAGCACAATGAGCAGTTCTTC.

The chain has TRBV7-2 and TRBJ1-5; TRBD1 is a possible D gene (6 bases). Germline V lookup: CDR1 SGHTA, CDR2 FQGNSA. Trimming took off 5 bases at V and 7 bases at J, with 15 bases between the two ends. The CDR3 contains 14 residues. The CDR3 loop is CASSPQGFGQPQHF. DNA for the CDR3: TGTGCCAGCAGCCCACAGGGATTCGGGCAGCCCCAGCATTTT. The full variable domain, completed using reference TRBV7-2 and TRBJ1-5, is GAGVSQSPSNKVTEKGKDVELRCDPISGHTALYWYRQSLGQGLEFLIYFQGNSAPDKSGLPSDRFSAERTGGSVSTLTIQRTQQEDSAVYLCASSPQGFGQPQHFGDGTRLSIL.

This clone was seen a single time. The rearrangement joins TRBV21-1 to TRBJ2-7; the D call TRBD2 from the table was never checked on the DNA. TRBV21-1 represents a pseudogene. The CDR3 sequence is 14 residues long. CDR3 in amino acids: CASSKTGFPYEQYF. In nucleotides, the CDR3 is TGTGCCAGCAGCAAAACTGGTTTCCCCTACGAGCAGTACTTC.